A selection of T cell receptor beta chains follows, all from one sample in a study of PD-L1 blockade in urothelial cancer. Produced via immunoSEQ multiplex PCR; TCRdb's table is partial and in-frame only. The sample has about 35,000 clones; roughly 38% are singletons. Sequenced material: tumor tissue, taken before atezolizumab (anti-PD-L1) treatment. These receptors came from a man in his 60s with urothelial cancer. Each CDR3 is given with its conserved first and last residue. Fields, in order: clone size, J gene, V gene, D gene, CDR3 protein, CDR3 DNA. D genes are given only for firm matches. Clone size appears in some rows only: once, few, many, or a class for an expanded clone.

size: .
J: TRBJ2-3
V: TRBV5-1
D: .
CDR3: CASSLEGSHNTQYF
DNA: TGCGCCAGCAGCTTGGAAGGCTCGCATAATACGCAGTATTTT

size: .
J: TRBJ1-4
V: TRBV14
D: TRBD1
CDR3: CASSQGQGRLTNEKLFF
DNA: TGTGCCAGCAGCCAAGGACAGGGTCGTTTAACTAATGAAAAACTGTTTTTT

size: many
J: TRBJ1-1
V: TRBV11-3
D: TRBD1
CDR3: CASSLAGTEDSEAFF
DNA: TGTGCCAGCAGCTTGGCAGGGACAGAGGACAGTGAAGCTTTCTTT

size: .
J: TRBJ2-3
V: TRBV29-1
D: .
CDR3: CSVGGSQRSTDTQYF
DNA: TGCAGCGTTGGAGGGTCCCAGCGAAGCACAGATACGCAGTATTTT

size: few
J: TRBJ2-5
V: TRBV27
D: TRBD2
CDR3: CASSLSIGGGALKTQYF
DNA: TGTGCCAGCAGTTTATCGATAGGCGGGGGGGCTCTGAAGACCCAGTACTTC

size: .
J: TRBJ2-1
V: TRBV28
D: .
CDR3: CASSTSPHNEQFF
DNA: TGTGCCAGCAGTACCTCGCCACACAATGAGCAGTTCTTC

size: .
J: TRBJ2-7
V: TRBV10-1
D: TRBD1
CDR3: CASSDGTGASYEQYF
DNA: TGCGCCAGCAGTGATGGGACAGGGGCCTCCTACGAGCAGTACTTC

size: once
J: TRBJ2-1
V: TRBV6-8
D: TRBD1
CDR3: CASSYLSTRQGAYNEQFF
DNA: TGTGCCAGCAGTTACCTATCTACGAGACAGGGGGCTTACAATGAGCAGTTCTTC

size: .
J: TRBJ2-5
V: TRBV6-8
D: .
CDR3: CASQNPGPAETQYF
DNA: TGTGCCAGCCAGAACCCGGGGCCCGCGGAGACCCAGTACTTC

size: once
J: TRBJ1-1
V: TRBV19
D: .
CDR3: CASSIKGWADAFF
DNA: TGTGCCAGTAGTATCAAGGGCTGGGCCGATGCTTTCTTT

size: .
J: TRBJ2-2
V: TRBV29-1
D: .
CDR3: CSVKKNLNTGELFF
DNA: TGCAGCGTGAAAAAAAATCTGAACACCGGGGAGCTGTTTTTT

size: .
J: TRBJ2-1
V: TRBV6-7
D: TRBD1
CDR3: CASSSRDRGSNEQFF
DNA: TGTGCCAGCAGTTCTCGGGACAGGGGTAGCAATGAGCAGTTCTTC

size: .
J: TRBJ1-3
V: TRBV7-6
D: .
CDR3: CASSLEGGTGNTIYF
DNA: TGTGCCAGCAGCTTGGAAGGGGGTACTGGAAACACCATATATTTT

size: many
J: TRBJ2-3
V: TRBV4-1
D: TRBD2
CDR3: CASSRSGGAEADTQYF
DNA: TGCGCCAGCAGCCGAAGCGGGGGGGCAGAAGCAGATACGCAGTATTTT

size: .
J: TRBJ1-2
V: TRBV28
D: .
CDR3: CASSLFRPTNYGYTF
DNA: TGTGCCAGCAGTTTATTCAGACCGACTAACTATGGCTACACCTTC

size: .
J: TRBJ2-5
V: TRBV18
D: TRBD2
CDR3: CASSPGLQETQYF
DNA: TGTGCCAGCTCACCGGGACTACAAGAGACCCAGTACTTC

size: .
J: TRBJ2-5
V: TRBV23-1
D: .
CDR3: CASSQGTLGNVMETQYF
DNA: TGCGCCAGCAGCCAAGGCACCCTAGGGAACGTAATGGAGACCCAGTACTTC

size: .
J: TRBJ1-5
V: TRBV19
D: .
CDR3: CASSIVPRGSNQPQHF
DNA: TGTGCCAGTAGTATAGTGCCCAGGGGTAGCAATCAGCCCCAGCATTTT

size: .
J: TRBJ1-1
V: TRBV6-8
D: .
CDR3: CASSDGSWTEAFF
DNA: TGTGCCAGCAGTGATGGCAGCTGGACTGAAGCTTTCTTT

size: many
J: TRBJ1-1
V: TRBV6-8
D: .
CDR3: CASSQGLLNTEAFF
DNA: TGTGCCAGCAGTCAAGGCCTCTTGAACACTGAAGCTTTCTTT

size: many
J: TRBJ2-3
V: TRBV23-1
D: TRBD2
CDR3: CASRRGGTDTQYF
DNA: TGCGCCAGCAGACGGGGGGGCACAGATACGCAGTATTTT

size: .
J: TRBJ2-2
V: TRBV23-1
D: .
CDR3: CASSHSGDGLLVELFF
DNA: TGCGCCAGCAGTCATTCTGGAGACGGCCTTTTGGTGGAGCTGTTTTTT

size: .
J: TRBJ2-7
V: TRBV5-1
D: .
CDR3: CASSYGQSTYEQYF
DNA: TGCGCCAGCAGCTATGGGCAGTCGACCTACGAGCAGTACTTC

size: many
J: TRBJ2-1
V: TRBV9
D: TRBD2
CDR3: CASSVAGRGSYNEQFF
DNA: TGTGCCAGCAGCGTAGCTGGGCGGGGGTCCTACAATGAGCAGTTCTTC

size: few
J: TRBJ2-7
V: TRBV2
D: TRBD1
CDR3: CASSVHIGQGSPYEQYF
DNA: TGTGCCAGCAGTGTCCATATTGGACAGGGTAGTCCCTACGAGCAGTACTTC

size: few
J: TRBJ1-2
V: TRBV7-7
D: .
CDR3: CASSLGVTGLGYTF
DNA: TGTGCCAGCAGCTTGGGGGTGACAGGCCTCGGCTACACCTTC

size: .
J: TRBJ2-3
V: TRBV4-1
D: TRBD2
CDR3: CASSQEWTSGRAADTQYF
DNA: TGCGCCAGCAGCCAAGAGTGGACTAGCGGGAGGGCCGCGGATACGCAGTATTTT

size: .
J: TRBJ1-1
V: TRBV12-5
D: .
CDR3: CASVPTGWNTEAFF
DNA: TGTGCTAGTGTTCCGACAGGATGGAACACTGAAGCTTTCTTT

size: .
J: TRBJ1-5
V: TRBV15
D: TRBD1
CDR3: CATRRDRGNQPQHF
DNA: TGTGCCACCAGACGGGACAGGGGTAATCAGCCCCAGCATTTT

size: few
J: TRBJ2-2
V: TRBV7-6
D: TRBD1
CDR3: CASSWDSTNTGELFF
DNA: TGTGCCAGCAGTTGGGACAGCACGAACACCGGGGAGCTGTTTTTT

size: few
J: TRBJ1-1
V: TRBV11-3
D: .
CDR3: CASSLSGVLNTEAFF
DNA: TGTGCCAGCAGCTTGTCCGGAGTCTTGAACACTGAAGCTTTCTTT

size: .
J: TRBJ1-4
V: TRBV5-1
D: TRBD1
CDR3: CASSYSGRGPPTNEKLFF
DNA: TGCGCCAGCAGCTACTCAGGGAGGGGGCCCCCAACTAATGAAAAACTGTTTTTT

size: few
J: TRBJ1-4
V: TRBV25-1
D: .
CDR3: CASRRDGGNEKLFF
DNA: TGTGCCAGCAGGAGGGACGGGGGGAATGAAAAACTGTTTTTT

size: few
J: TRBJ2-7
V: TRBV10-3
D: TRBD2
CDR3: CAISESRGSFYEQYF
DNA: TGTGCCATCAGTGAGTCTCGCGGGAGCTTTTACGAGCAGTACTTC

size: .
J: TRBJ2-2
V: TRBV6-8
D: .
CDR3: CASSGPQGAGQNGELFF
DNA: TGTGCCAGCAGTGGCCCTCAGGGAGCGGGACAAAACGGGGAGCTGTTTTTT

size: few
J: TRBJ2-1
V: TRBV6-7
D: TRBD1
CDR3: CASRGQGESYNEQFF
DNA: TGTGCCAGCAGAGGACAGGGTGAGTCCTACAATGAGCAGTTCTTC

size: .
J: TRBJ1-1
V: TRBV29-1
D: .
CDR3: CSVRVSSTEAFF
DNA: TGCAGCGTCAGGGTTTCATCGACTGAAGCTTTCTTT

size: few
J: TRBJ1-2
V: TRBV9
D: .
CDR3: CASSVSSDYGYTF
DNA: TGTGCCAGCAGCGTATCCTCTGACTATGGCTACACCTTC

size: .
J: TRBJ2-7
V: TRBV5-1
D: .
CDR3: CASSLLPGQGDEQYF
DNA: TGCGCCAGCAGCTTGTTACCGGGGCAGGGCGACGAGCAGTACTTC

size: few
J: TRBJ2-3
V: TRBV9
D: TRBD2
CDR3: CASSAMTSARLYF
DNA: TGTGCCAGCAGCGCCATGACTAGCGCGCGTCTGTATTTT

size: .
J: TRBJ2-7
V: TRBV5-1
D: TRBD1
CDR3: CASSQDPGTGYEQYF
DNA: TGCGCCAGCAGCCAGGACCCCGGGACAGGGTACGAGCAGTACTTC

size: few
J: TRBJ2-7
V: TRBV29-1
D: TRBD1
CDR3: CSKPTGSSYEQYF
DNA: TGCAGCAAACCGACAGGGTCCTCCTACGAGCAGTACTTC

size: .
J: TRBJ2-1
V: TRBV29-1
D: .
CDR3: CSVGQGLWDEQFF
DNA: TGCAGCGTGGGGCAGGGGCTGTGGGATGAGCAGTTCTTC

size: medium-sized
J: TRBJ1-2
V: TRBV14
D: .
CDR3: CASSLWGSAYGYTF
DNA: TGTGCCAGCAGCCTCTGGGGCAGCGCTTATGGCTACACCTTC

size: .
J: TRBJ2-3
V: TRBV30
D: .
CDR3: CAWSALGGTDTQYF
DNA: TGTGCCTGGAGTGCCTTGGGGGGCACAGATACGCAGTATTTT

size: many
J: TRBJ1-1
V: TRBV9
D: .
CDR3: CASSVADTPTEAFF
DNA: TGTGCCAGCAGCGTAGCTGACACGCCGACTGAAGCTTTCTTT

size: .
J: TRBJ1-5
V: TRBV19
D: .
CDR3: CASSTASQPQHF
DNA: TGTGCCAGTAGCACCGCGAGTCAGCCCCAGCATTTT

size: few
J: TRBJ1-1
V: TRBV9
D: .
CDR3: CASSVSVGTEAFF
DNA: TGTGCCAGCAGCGTATCCGTGGGCACTGAAGCTTTCTTT

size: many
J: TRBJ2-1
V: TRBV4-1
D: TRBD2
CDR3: CASSQEAGANNEQFF
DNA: TGCGCCAGCAGCCAAGAAGCGGGAGCAAACAATGAGCAGTTCTTC

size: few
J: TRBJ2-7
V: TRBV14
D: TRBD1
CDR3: CASSPDRGPYEQYF
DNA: TGTGCCAGCAGCCCGGACAGGGGGCCATACGAGCAGTACTTC

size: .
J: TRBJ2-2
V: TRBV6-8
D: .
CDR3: CASSPKAPRNTGELFF
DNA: TGTGCCAGCAGTCCCAAGGCCCCGAGGAACACCGGGGAGCTGTTTTTT

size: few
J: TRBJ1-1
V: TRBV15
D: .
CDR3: CATSRDWGWGDTEAFF
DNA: TGTGCCACCAGCAGAGATTGGGGATGGGGAGACACTGAAGCTTTCTTT

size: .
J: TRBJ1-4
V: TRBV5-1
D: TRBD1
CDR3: CASKRRGDSNEKLFF
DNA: TGCGCCAGCAAAAGAAGGGGGGACAGTAATGAAAAACTGTTTTTT

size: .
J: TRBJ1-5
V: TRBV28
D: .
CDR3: CASSHDRLNQPQHF
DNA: TGTGCCAGCAGTCACGACAGACTCAATCAGCCCCAGCATTTT

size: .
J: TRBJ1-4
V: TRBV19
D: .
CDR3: CASTGIPGYEKLFF
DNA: TGTGCCAGTACTGGAATCCCGGGATATGAAAAACTGTTTTTT

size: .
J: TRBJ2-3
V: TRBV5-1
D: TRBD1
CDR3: CASSLGQGADTDTQYF
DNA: TGCGCCAGCAGCTTGGGACAGGGGGCTGACACAGATACGCAGTATTTT